This T cell receptor (beta chain) was sequenced for a study of Tregs in tolerant kidney transplant recipients. Findings and limits, study-wide: Validation in larger populations is needed because few patients were studied. Expanding Tregs on activated donor B cells appeared to best identify donor-specific TCRbeta clones. Biological reproducibility was not directly addressed, but technical replication error appeared minimal.

Unstimulated Tregs (CD4+CD25+CD127-) and CD4+CD25- non-Tregs were sorted from PBMCs. The method was immunoSEQ multiplex PCR; TCRdb's version includes in-frame clones alone and lacks a portion of them. The sample shows 110,000 or so clones, 92% of them seen only once. Germline V gives CDR1 GTSNPN, CDR2 SVGIG (reference sequence). The CDR3 loop spans 19 amino acids. The V and J ends lost 5 bases and 3 bases, in that order; junction bases with no gene match: 13. As for this clone: As yet, its antigen is unknown.

This receptor was obtained from a human donor in good health. The specimen was CD4+ T cells from blood. The J gene is TRBJ2-1, the V gene TRBV30; 16 nucleotides match TRBD2. DNA for the CDR3: TGTGCCTGGGCACCGGGACTAGCGGGAGGGCCTAGCTACTACAATGAGCAGTTCTTC. Its protein product is CAWAPGLAGGPSYYNEQFF.